This is a list of T cell receptor beta chains from one sample in a study of PD-1 blockade in mismatch repair-deficient tumors. Libraries were prepared by immunoSEQ multiplex PCR; TCRdb keeps only in-frame clonotypes and omits some of them. The data contain 120,000 or so clones, about nine tenths of them singletons. The material sequenced was peripheral blood, taken just over 70 weeks after starting pembrolizumab. Receptors originate from an adult with mismatch repair-deficient cancer. CDR3s include the opening cysteine and the closing phenylalanine or tryptophan. Each record gives: V gene, clone size, J gene, D gene, CDR3 protein, CDR3 DNA. D genes are given only for firm matches. The size field is filled for only some rows; it gives once, few, many or a size class.

TRBV7-8	.	TRBJ2-1	TRBD1	CASSTPGQGTDEQFF	TGTGCCAGCAGCACACCGGGACAGGGGACCGATGAGCAGTTCTTC
TRBV13	.	TRBJ2-4	TRBD1	CASSLARTGRIDIQYF	TGTGCCAGCAGCTTAGCGAGGACAGGGCGAATAGACATTCAGTACTTC
TRBV5-4	.	TRBJ1-4	.	CASSLKGGPYNEKLFF	TGTGCCAGCAGCCTAAAAGGGGGGCCTTATAATGAAAAACTGTTTTTT
TRBV30	.	TRBJ1-5	.	CAWSPVHGPRGQPQHF	TGTGCCTGGAGTCCAGTACACGGACCTCGAGGTCAGCCCCAGCATTTT
TRBV27	.	TRBJ2-3	TRBD2	CASSSSGSNPDTQYF	TGTGCCAGCAGTTCTAGCGGGAGTAACCCAGATACGCAGTATTTT
TRBV30	few	TRBJ1-5	.	CAWSAGTTNQPQHF	TGTGCCTGGAGTGCCGGGACAACCAATCAGCCCCAGCATTTT
TRBV29-1	.	TRBJ1-1	TRBD1	CSVGGQGAQGAFF	TGCAGCGTGGGGGGACAGGGGGCCCAGGGAGCTTTCTTT
TRBV13	.	TRBJ2-1	TRBD2	CASRSGTSRNEQFF	TGTGCCAGCAGATCCGGGACTAGCAGGAATGAGCAGTTCTTC
TRBV5-1	once	TRBJ2-7	TRBD2	CASSFGLAGGGNYEQYF	TGCGCCAGCAGCTTCGGGCTAGCGGGAGGAGGCAACTACGAGCAGTACTTC
TRBV11-3	.	TRBJ2-1	TRBD1	CASRDRGDSYNEQFF	TGTGCCAGCCGGGACAGGGGGGATTCCTACAATGAGCAGTTCTTC
TRBV19	.	TRBJ2-1	.	CASRGPESKYNEQFF	TGTGCCAGTAGAGGACCCGAGAGTAAATACAATGAGCAGTTCTTC
TRBV10-2	.	TRBJ2-3	.	CASSGIETGTDTQYF	TGCGCCAGCAGTGGAATTGAGACCGGAACAGATACGCAGTATTTT
TRBV29-1	.	TRBJ2-5	.	CSVTTGPLGRETQYF	TGCAGCGTTACCACCGGGCCCCTGGGCAGGGAGACCCAGTACTTC
TRBV10-2	once	TRBJ1-5	.	CASSEQGSGNQPQHF	TGCGCCAGCAGTGAGCAGGGTTCCGGGAATCAGCCCCAGCATTTT
TRBV5-1	.	TRBJ2-2	.	CATKQGNTGELFF	TGCGCCACCAAACAGGGGAACACCGGGGAGCTGTTTTTT
TRBV4-1	.	TRBJ1-4	.	CASSPYQPATNEKLFF	TGCGCCAGCAGTCCTTATCAGCCAGCAACTAATGAAAAACTGTTTTTT
TRBV2	once	TRBJ1-1	.	CASSLNTEAFF	TGTGCCAGTTCGTTGAACACTGAAGCTTTCTTT
TRBV4-1	.	TRBJ2-7	TRBD2	CASSQDGLAGVEQYF	TGCGCCAGCAGCCAAGATGGCCTAGCGGGAGTCGAGCAGTACTTC
TRBV10-1	.	TRBJ2-7	TRBD2	CASTAGGSYEQYF	TGCGCCAGCACCGCCGGGGGGTCCTACGAGCAGTACTTC
TRBV2	.	TRBJ2-1	.	CASSERGNSYNEQFF	TGTGCCAGCAGTGAACGGGGGAACTCCTACAATGAGCAGTTCTTC
TRBV9	.	TRBJ2-1	.	CASSVGQYNEQFF	TGTGCCAGCAGCGTAGGACAATACAATGAGCAGTTCTTC
TRBV9	.	TRBJ2-5	TRBD1	CASSAERQGREETQYF	TGTGCCAGCAGCGCAGAAAGACAGGGGCGGGAAGAGACCCAGTACTTC
TRBV5-1	.	TRBJ2-7	.	CASSQGQGAYEQYF	TGCGCCAGCAGCCAGGGACAAGGGGCCTACGAGCAGTACTTC
TRBV6-5	.	TRBJ1-2	TRBD1	CASSPTGVGYTF	TGTGCCAGCAGCCCCACAGGGGTTGGCTACACCTTC
TRBV5-1	.	TRBJ2-5	TRBD2	CASSIGLAGGETQYF	TGCGCCAGCAGCATCGGACTAGCGGGAGGAGAGACCCAGTACTTC
TRBV2	once	TRBJ1-4	TRBD1	CASSRTGTGSEKLFF	TGTGCCAGCAGCCGTACCGGGACAGGGTCTGAAAAACTGTTTTTT
TRBV5-1	.	TRBJ2-3	.	CASSLELAGTDTQYF	TGCGCCAGCAGCTTGGAACTAGCTGGCACAGATACGCAGTATTTT
TRBV11-2	.	TRBJ2-5	.	CASTASSQGSQYF	TGTGCCAGCACCGCTAGTAGCCAGGGTTCCCAGTACTTC
TRBV7-9	.	TRBJ2-7	.	CASSLGVYEQYF	TGTGCCAGCAGCTTAGGGGTCTACGAGCAGTACTTC
TRBV11-2	.	TRBJ2-1	.	CASSLGAGDVNEQFF	TGTGCCAGCAGCTTAGGGGCAGGGGATGTCAATGAGCAGTTCTTC
TRBV5-1	.	TRBJ2-7	.	CASSLSAGAPDVYEQYF	TGCGCCAGCAGCTTGAGCGCAGGGGCACCTGACGTTTACGAGCAGTACTTC
TRBV5-1	.	TRBJ2-4	TRBD1	CASSLEGTGMDIQYF	TGCGCCAGCAGCTTGGAAGGGACAGGGATGGACATTCAGTACTTC
TRBV4-2	once	TRBJ2-5	.	CASSIYRTGNQETQYF	TGTGCCAGCAGCATCTACAGGACGGGGAACCAAGAGACCCAGTACTTC
TRBV29-1	.	TRBJ2-3	TRBD2	CSVVVSGRAGRTDTQYF	TGCAGCGTTGTGGTCAGCGGGAGGGCCGGCCGGACAGATACGCAGTATTTT
TRBV19	.	TRBJ1-1	.	CASKEPNTEAFF	TGTGCCAGTAAGGAACCGAACACTGAAGCTTTCTTT
TRBV27	once	TRBJ2-7	TRBD1	CASSWGQGVDEQYF	TGTGCCAGCAGTTGGGGACAGGGGGTGGACGAGCAGTACTTC
TRBV6-5	.	TRBJ2-2	.	CASSFRGEEELFF	TGTGCCAGCAGTTTCAGGGGGGAGGAGGAGCTGTTTTTT
TRBV19	.	TRBJ2-7	.	CASSIGTSYEQYF	TGTGCCAGTAGTATAGGCACTAGCTACGAGCAGTACTTC
TRBV10-2	.	TRBJ2-7	.	CASSQGGEGYEQYF	TGCGCCAGCAGTCAGGGGGGAGAGGGTTACGAGCAGTACTTC
TRBV4-3	.	TRBJ1-4	.	CASSQDGGTNEKLFF	TGCGCCAGCAGCCAAGATGGGGGTACTAATGAAAAACTGTTTTTT